This entry lists 19 T cell receptor beta chains sequenced from one sample in a study of blood T cell repertoires in COVID-19. Sequencing was performed with immunoSEQ multiplex PCR; in TCRdb, only in-frame clones are kept and a portion is missing. The profile shows 150,000 to 200,000 clones, around 90% of them singletons. What was sequenced was peripheral blood. These receptors originate from a man aged 50-59 years with acute or convalescent COVID-19.

The V gene is TRBV2, the J gene TRBJ2-7, with D possibly being TRBD1 (5 bases). CDR1 is SNHLY, CDR2 FYNNEI, per germline. The V end lost 6 bases, the J end lost 7 bases, and 16 bases lay between the germline ends. This CDR3 is built from 13 residues. CDR3 loop: CASRSQGLWEQYF. For the CDR3, the DNA is TGTGCCAGCAGATCCCAGGGTCTTTGGGAGCAGTACTTC.

This clone has a handful of counts. The rearrangement joins TRBV7-9 to TRBJ2-7; 13 bases are shared with TRBD2. The CDR3 is 16 amino acids. CDR1 SEHNR and CDR2 FQNEAQ come from the germline V gene (reference sequence). Trimming removed 2 bases from V and 4 bases from J; junction bases left unmatched: 5. The CDR3 DNA follows: TGTGCCAGCAGCTTAACTAGCGGGAGGGCCTTTTACGAGCAGTACTTC. Translation gives CASSLTSGRAFYEQYF.

Here the CDR3 DNA reads TGTGCCAGCAGTTTTAGGAGGGATCGGCCCCAGCATTTT. This gives the protein CASSFRRDRPQHF. V gene TRBV28 combines with J gene TRBJ1-5; D uncertain. V was pared by 3 bases and J by 9 bases, with 12 bases between. CDR1 MDHEN and CDR2 SYDVKM come from the germline V gene. The CDR3 has 13 residues. Using reference TRBV28 and TRBJ1-5 for the parts outside the CDR3, the full variable domain is DVKVTQSSRYLVKRTGEKVFLECVQDMDHENMFWYRQDPGLGLRLIYFSYDVKMKEKGDIPEGYSVSREKKERFSLILESASTNQTSMYLCASSFRRDRPQHFGDGTRLSIL.

The rearrangement uses TRBV10-3 and TRBJ2-1; D possibly corresponds to TRBD2 (7 bases). The V and J ends lost 4 bases and 9 bases respectively, with 16 bases between them. Germline V gene sequence: CDR1 ENHRY, CDR2 SYGVKD. CDR3 size: 14 residues. CDR3 region: CAISGGGGRGEQFF. In DNA, the CDR3 is TGTGCCATCAGTGGTGGCGGGGGCCGGGGTGAGCAGTTCTTC.

The chain links TRBV7-2 to TRBJ2-7, with unresolved D. V gave up 5 bases and J gave up 3 bases, with 14 bases separating them. Germline CDR1 is SGHTA and CDR2 is FQGNSA. CDR3 size: 14 residues. CDR3 region: CASSPKTLYYEQYF. CDR3 nucleotide sequence: TGTGCCAGCAGCCCGAAGACACTCTACTACGAGCAGTACTTC. The variable domain in full, completed from reference TRBV7-2 and TRBJ2-7, reads GAGVSQSPSNKVTEKGKDVELRCDPISGHTALYWYRQSLGQGLEFLIYFQGNSAPDKSGLPSDRFSAERTGGSVSTLTIQRTQQEDSAVYLCASSPKTLYYEQYFGPGTRLTVT.

The V call is TRBV7-2, the J call TRBJ2-7; perhaps TRBD1 as D (6 bases). This CDR3 is built from 15 residues. The germline gives CDR1 SGHTA, CDR2 FQGNSA. Trimming stripped 1 base from V and 3 bases from J, with 13 bases between. CDR3 bases: TGTGCCAGCAGCTTAGTGGTAGGGGGAATCTACGAGCAGTACGTC. Translating it yields CASSLVVGGIYEQYV.

The V gene is TRBV5-1, the J gene TRBJ2-1, with a weak D call TRBD2 (5 bases). Trimming took off 0 bases at V and 0 bases at J, with 10 bases between the two ends. Germline V lookup: CDR1 SGHRS, CDR2 YFSETQ. This CDR3 comprises 16 residues. CDR3 sequence: CASSLEAESSYNEQFF. Here the CDR3 DNA reads TGCGCCAGCAGCTTGGAAGCGGAAAGCTCCTACAATGAGCAGTTCTTC.

The V call is TRBV27, the J call TRBJ1-1; tentative D call: TRBD1 (5 bases). CDR1 is MNHEY and CDR2 is SMNVEV in the germline V gene (reference sequence). CDR3 size: 13 residues. Trimming left V 6 bases short and J 4 bases short, with 12 bases between. CDR3 coding DNA: TGTGCCAGCAGCCCGGGGGGGAGCACTGAAGCTTTCTTT. Encoded protein: CASSPGGSTEAFF.

The J gene is TRBJ2-3, the V gene TRBV2, with 9 nucleotides matching TRBD2. The V gene end was trimmed by 7 bases and the J gene end by 3 bases; junction bases not matched to a gene: 5. Germline-derived CDR1 and CDR2 are SNHLY and FYNNEI. The CDR3 spans 14 residues. In DNA form, the CDR3 reads TGTGCCAGCAAGGCTAGCGGGGTAACAGATACGCAGTATTTT. Its protein product is CASKASGVTDTQYF.

The rearrangement links TRBV7-3 to TRBJ2-3, with D perhaps matching TRBD1 (5 bases). Trimming cost V 5 bases and J 5 bases, with 11 bases left between them. Germline-derived CDR1 and CDR2 are SGHTA and FQGTGA. There are 13 residues in the CDR3. Here the CDR3 reads CASSLAGIDTQYF. The CDR3 bases are TGTGCCAGCAGCCTCGCAGGGATAGATACGCAGTATTTT.

This rearrangement joins TRBV7-9 to TRBJ1-2, with 9 nucleotides matching TRBD1. Germline lookup yields CDR1 SEHNR and CDR2 FQNEAQ (reference sequence). The CDR3 is made up of 15 amino acids. After removal of 4 bases from V and 3 bases from J, the junction contained 6 bases not matched to a gene. In nucleotides, the CDR3 is TGTGCCAGCAGCTCGGGACAGGGAATGGACTATGGCTACACCTTC. Its protein is CASSSGQGMDYGYTF.

The chain employs TRBV21-1 and TRBJ1-4; TRBD1, the table's D call, was not compared with the DNA. TRBV21-1 is a pseudogene locus. This CDR3 region has 16 residues. The CDR3 spells CASSSPGGTGERGLFF. In nucleotides, the CDR3 is TGTGCCAGCAGCTCACCGGGGGGGACAGGGGAGAGGGGCCTGTTTTTT.

The chain combines TRBV29-1 with TRBJ1-3; D not certain. The CDR3 is made up of 12 amino acids. Trimming removed 5 bases from V and 0 bases from J, with 5 bases in between. The germline CDR1 and CDR2 sequences are SQVTM and ANQGSEA. As DNA, the CDR3 is TGCAGCGTTCTGAGCTCTGGAAACACCATATATTTT. Translating gives CSVLSSGNTIYF.

This chain uses TRBV19 with TRBJ1-3; D is possibly TRBD1 (6 bases). Per germline, CDR1 LNHDA and CDR2 SQIVND (reference sequence). V was shortened by 7 bases and J by 0 bases, with 13 bases between the two germline ends. CDR3 length equals 15 residues. In DNA form, the CDR3 reads TGTGCCAGTATTGACAGGTTTAGCTCTGGAAACACCATATATTTT. Protein: CASIDRFSSGNTIYF.

The chain couples TRBV28 to TRBJ1-6; 10 nucleotides align to TRBD1. V lost 7 bases, J lost 10 bases, and 10 bases stayed unmatched. The germline V gene has CDR1 MDHEN and CDR2 SYDVKM. The CDR3 covers 15 residues. The CDR3 is CASTSPGTGVSPLHF. The CDR3 DNA sequence: TGTGCCAGCACTTCGCCCGGGACAGGGGTGTCACCCCTCCACTTT.

The chain joins TRBV6-1 to TRBJ1-4; unclear D gene. CDR3 size: 14 residues. V gave up 1 base and J gave up 10 bases, with 13 bases separating them. The germline V gene has CDR1 MNHNS and CDR2 SASEGT. CDR3 sequence: CASSEGAPNGKLFF. The CDR3, as DNA: TGTGCCAGCAGTGAAGGAGCGCCAAACGGAAAACTGTTTTTT.

The chain carries TRBV6-8 and TRBJ2-3; TRBD2 agrees at 7 bases. The CDR3 totals 15 residues. V shed 9 bases and J 4 bases; nucleotides not matched to a gene: 13. Germline-derived CDR1 and CDR2 are MNHGY and SAAAGT. The CDR3 DNA follows: TGTGCCAGGCGGGCGGGAGAGGGCACCCCAGATACGCAGTATTTT. This translates into CARRAGEGTPDTQYF.

The chain recombines TRBV2 with TRBJ2-3; D may be TRBD1 (6 bases). The ends were cut back, 6 bases at V and 3 bases at J, with 13 bases in the middle. Looked up from germline, CDR1 is SNHLY and CDR2 is FYNNEI. CDR3 length equals 14 residues. The CDR3 DNA reads as TGTGCCAGCAGCATGGACAGATCAACAGATACGCAGTATTTT. It yields the protein CASSMDRSTDTQYF.

This clone has only one observation. This chain connects TRBV29-1 to TRBJ1-1; D unresolved. The germline CDR1 and CDR2 sequences are SQVTM and ANQGSEA. This CDR3 region has 11 residues. Trimming shortened V by 6 bases and J by 1 base, and 6 bases separated the two germline ends. The CDR3 protein is CSVKQNTEAFF. DNA of the CDR3: TGCAGCGTGAAACAGAACACTGAAGCTTTCTTT.